Below, 7 T cell receptor beta chains from the same sample are listed, as sequenced in a study of T-cell reconstitution after alpha-beta-depleted transplantation in children. A library of TCRbeta sequences, prepared with unique molecular identifiers, was generated. TCRdb fed the PCR reads into MiXCR, producing one record per CDR3 protein. The table lists around 370,000 distinct CDR3 sequences, under 13% of them singletons, with around 2.3% in the top ten. This specimen consisted of PBMCs from the stem cell graft donor, obtained from the stem cell graft. These receptors came from a human donor who donated a stem cell graft to a child with acute lymphoblastic leukemia.

This clonotype was recorded a few times. The rearrangement links TRBV12-3 or TRBV12-4 to TRBJ1-2; D gene unclear. This CDR3 is 16 amino acids long. Trimming left V 3 bases short and J 2 bases short, with 16 bases between. This CDR3 reads CASSFFASQRNYGYTF. CDR3 coding DNA: TGTGCCAGCAGTTTCTTTGCATCTCAAAGGAACTATGGCTACACCTTC.

In its sample, this clonotype was seen many times. The chain couples TRBV29-1 to TRBJ2-1, with a tentative D call TRBD2 (5 bases). The V and J ends lost 0 bases and 9 bases respectively, with 15 bases between them. Per the germline V gene, CDR1 is SQVTM and CDR2 is ANQGSEA. The CDR3 loop spans 14 amino acids. The CDR3 DNA is TGCAGCGTTGAAGATCTAGGGAGTCGGGTTGAGCAGTTCTTC. Residues: CSVEDLGSRVEQFF.

CDR3 bases: TGTGCCACCAGTGATTTAGCGGGAGTGCAAGAGACCCAGTACTTC. This sequence encodes CATSDLAGVQETQYF. The V and J genes are TRBV24-1 and TRBJ2-5, with 8 nucleotides matching TRBD2. The V gene's germline CDR1 is KGHDR and CDR2 SFDVKD. V was pared by 1 base and J by 2 bases, with 2 bases of the junction left unmatched. The CDR3 covers 15 residues.

This clonotype appeared a few times. The gene calls are TRBV7-6 and TRBJ1-5, with 7 bases that match TRBD1. Germline V gene data show CDR1 as SGHVS and CDR2 as FNYEAQ. The J segment lost 6 bases and the V segment lost 5 bases, leaving 7 bases of the junction unmatched. This CDR3 has 14 residues. CDR3: CASSRRQGGQPQHF. CDR3 coding DNA: TGTGCCAGCAGCCGACGACAGGGCGGTCAGCCCCAGCATTTT.

V usage is TRBV6-1 and J usage is TRBJ2-2; the match to TRBD1 covers 7 bases. CDR3 size: 16 residues. V was pared by 6 bases and J by 0 bases, with 7 bases of the junction left unmatched. The germline V gene encodes CDR1 MNHNS and CDR2 SASEGT. In nucleotides, the CDR3 is TGTGCCAGCAGAGCCGGGACAGTGTCGAACACCGGGGAGCTGTTTTTT. Amino acid sequence: CASRAGTVSNTGELFF.

This clonotype was seen repeatedly, ten times or more. The chain couples TRBV5-1 to TRBJ2-4, with D possibly TRBD2 on 5 matching bases. The CDR3 is 16 amino acids. The V end lost 0 bases, the J end lost 1 base, and 11 bases lay between the germline ends. The germline V gene encodes CDR1 SGHRS and CDR2 YFSETQ. The CDR3 reads CASSLGLRMAKNIQYF. DNA for the CDR3: TGCGCCAGCAGCTTGGGACTAAGGATGGCCAAAAACATTCAGTACTTC.

V usage is TRBV7-9 and J usage is TRBJ2-5; unclear D gene. The CDR3 runs to 14 residues. V lost 1 base, J lost 2 bases, and 8 bases lay in between. The V gene's germline CDR1 is SEHNR and CDR2 FQNEAQ (reference sequence). In DNA, the CDR3 is TGTGCCAGCAGCTTAGTTAGGTTGCAAGAGACCCAGTACTTC. It is translated as CASSLVRLQETQYF.